This section outlines one T cell receptor beta chain sequence together with its context. Its antigen is as yet unknown. The sample originates from a study of vaccination and CD4 T cells after COVID-19. Whole-study context: Overlapping spike peptides of SARS-CoV-2, HCoV-NL63, HCoV-OC43 and HCoV-229E stimulated the cells. Cultures that served as controls received a CEFX pool, an HIV-1 Nef pool, or no peptide.

Oncomine TCR Beta short-read sequencing was applied to DNA from cultured CD4+ T cells. TCRdb used MiXCR to reprocess the PCR reads, holding one entry per CDR3 protein. Of fewer than 20,000 distinct CDR3 sequences listed, about 38% were seen once; the top ten hold around 27%. Treatment denoted: roughly ten-day PBMC culture with coronavirus spike peptide pools or control peptides (ViraFEST assay). The CDR3 has 15 amino acids. Germline values: CDR1 MNHNS, CDR2 SASEGT. Germline trimming cut 4 bases from V and 4 bases from J; bases unmatched to any gene: 7. This specimen consisted of CD4+ T cells from blood, cultured in vitro, obtained before SARS-CoV-2 vaccination. J is TRBJ2-3 and V is TRBV6-1; 8 nucleotides agree with TRBD1. The sequence was obtained from a human donor who received a COVID-19 vaccine. The CDR3: CASSGLDRVADTQYF. The CDR3 nucleotides are TGTGCCAGCAGTGGACTGGACAGGGTCGCAGATACGCAGTATTTT.